The 9 T cell receptor beta chains given below trace back to one sample, sequenced in a study of T cells after yellow fever vaccination. TCRdb re-derived calls from the 5' RACE reads in MiXCR, one entry per CDR3 protein. The sample consists of 250,000 to 350,000 distinct CDR3 sequences, around 4.5% of them appearing once. Here the sequenced sample was PBMCs, taken 15 days after the yellow fever booster vaccination. Source of these receptors: a man younger than 30 who received the YFV17D yellow fever vaccine.

This clonotype was seen repeatedly, ten times or more. V is TRBV5-6 and J is TRBJ2-7; D tentatively fits TRBD1 or TRBD2 (5 bases each). V shed 2 bases and J shed 4 bases, with 16 bases lying between them. The CDR3 has 15 residues. The germline V gene has CDR1 SGHDT and CDR2 YYEEEE. Here the CDR3 DNA reads TGTGCCAGCAGCTTAGGGGCGGGCTCCCAGTACGAGCAGTACGTC. This encodes CASSLGAGSQYEQYV.

This clonotype was picked up a small number of times. The rearrangement links TRBV18 to TRBJ2-7; D gene unclear. Between the trimmed V and J ends, which lost 4 bases and 7 bases, there was a span of 11 bases. The CDR3 has 12 amino acids. Per the germline V gene, CDR1 is KGHSH and CDR2 is LQKENI. As DNA, the CDR3 is TGTGCCAGCTCACAGGTAGGGTTGGAGCAGTACGTC. Translating gives CASSQVGLEQYV.

This clonotype has only a few counts. This chain uses TRBV30 with TRBJ2-6; no reliable D call. V lost 4 bases and J 0 bases, leaving 4 bases between the germline ends. CDR3 size: 13 residues. Germline CDR1 reads GTSNPN; CDR2 reads SVGIG (reference sequence). The CDR3 region is CAWTDSGANVLTF. CDR3 coding DNA: TGTGCCTGGACGGACTCTGGGGCCAACGTCCTGACTTTC.

This clonotype came up many times. The rearrangement joins TRBV29-1 to TRBJ1-2; tentative D call: TRBD1 (5 bases). The CDR3 runs 12 residues. Germline V gives CDR1 SQVTM, CDR2 ANQGSEA. The V end lost 2 bases, the J end lost 4 bases, and 8 bases lay between the germline ends. The CDR3 nucleotides are TGCAGCGTTGAACAGGGAGGCTATGGCTACACCTTC. It specifies CSVEQGGYGYTF.

This clonotype was observed at least ten times. The genes are TRBV7-8 and TRBJ2-3; D gene uncertain. The V end was cut by 1 base, the J end by 9 bases, with 14 bases between. Germline CDR1 SGHVS, CDR2 FQNEAQ. This CDR3 has 14 residues. The DNA of the CDR3 is TGTGCCAGCAGCTTAGGGGCTCCCTCGTGGACGCAGTATTTT. Translated: CASSLGAPSWTQYF.

V usage is TRBV21-1 and J usage is TRBJ1-6; the D segment call TRBD1 is taken from the table without a DNA check. TRBV21-1 is reported as a pseudogene. CDR3 length: 14 amino acids. The CDR3 DNA reads as TGTGCCAGCAGCAAAGGACAGGGTGGCTCACCCCTCCACTTT. Its protein product is CASSKGQGGSPLHF.

This clonotype was observed many times. This sequence joins TRBV5-1 and TRBJ1-6; D possibly corresponds to TRBD1 (5 bases). V shed 4 bases and J shed 9 bases, with 23 bases lying between them. Germline V CDR1 and CDR2: SGHRS, YFSETQ. This CDR3 has 17 amino acids. CDR3 coding DNA: TGCGCCAGCAGCCCGGATCCAGGGCGATCGACCGCTTCACCCCTCCACTTT. This encodes CASSPDPGRSTASPLHF.

The table lists this clonotype with many counts. The chain joins TRBV5-6 to TRBJ1-1; D remains unclear. Germline CDR1 is SGHDT and CDR2 is YYEEEE. The CDR3 runs to 16 residues. V was trimmed by 0 bases and J by 0 bases, leaving 12 bases between them. CDR3 loop: CASSLDFGSMNTEAFF. The CDR3 bases are TGTGCCAGCAGCTTGGACTTTGGGAGCATGAACACTGAAGCTTTCTTT.

In this sample, this clonotype turned up many times. The V gene is TRBV11-2, the J gene TRBJ2-3; TRBD2 agrees at 9 bases. V shed 3 bases, J shed 1 base, and the junction held 5 bases outside the gene matches. From germline, CDR1 is SGHAT and CDR2 FQNNGV. The length of the CDR3 is 16 residues. The CDR3 coding sequence is TGTGCCAGCAGCTTCGCTAGCGGGGTGGGCACAGATACGCAGTATTTT. Its protein product is CASSFASGVGTDTQYF.